What follows is one T cell receptor (beta chain) and its context. The CDR3 is made up of 17 amino acids. V shed 0 bases and J 7 bases; nucleotides not matched to a gene: 6. The germline CDR1 and CDR2 sequences are MNHEY and SVGEGT. These data come from a study of blood T cell repertoires in COVID-19. Study background: The origin of the acute and convalescent COVID-19 samples was the United States, Italy and Spain. Nucleic acid was either cDNA or gDNA, and it came from T cells, B-cell-depleted T cells, or PBMCs.

In the original workflow: Estimates of nucleated cell counts were drawn from the amplification of reference gene primers. Here immunoSEQ multiplex PCR was the method, and the copy in TCRdb shows in-frame clones only, minus some. V, J and clone size were drawn from that table, and D and trimming were deduced from the DNA. Of 280,000 or so clones detected, 90% appear once; the ten largest clones hold about 1.7%. Residents of 24 US areas, aged roughly 18 to 89 years, made up the participants. This clonotype was obtained from a woman aged 18-30 years with acute COVID-19. This sequence joins TRBV6-2 or TRBV6-3 and TRBJ2-1, with TRBD2 identical over 13 bases. Specimen: PBMCs or T cells enriched from blood (not recorded which). Here the CDR3 reads CASSYSGTSGTWNEQFF. The CDR3 nucleotides read TGTGCCAGCAGTTACTCTGGGACTAGCGGGACGTGGAATGAGCAGTTCTTC.